These T cell receptor beta chains were read from a single sample in a study of OX40 agonist ivuxolimab in advanced cancers. The data were produced by immunoSEQ multiplex PCR, yet TCRdb's version contains in-frame clones alone and is incomplete. Of some 80,000 clones listed, about 90% were seen once; the top ten hold roughly 9%. The sample here was CD4+ or CD8+ T cells sorted from blood, taken in a trial of the OX40 agonist ivuxolimab. The receptors stem from an adult with an advanced solid tumor such as melanoma, head and neck, liver or kidney cancer. The conserved cysteine and the conserved F or W are not part of the CDR3 here.

j_call	v_call	cdr3_aa
TRBJ1-2	TRBV11-2	ASSLPNAAHYT
TRBJ2-7	TRBV18	ASSRPDGLSYEQY
TRBJ2-7	TRBV30	AWSDGSGPYEQY
TRBJ2-1	TRBV7-9	ASAGENYNEQF
TRBJ1-6	TRBV5-1	ASRTPNSPLH
TRBJ1-2	TRBV4-3	ASSTPLYT
TRBJ2-7	TRBV6-4	ASTPAVPWGSYEQY
TRBJ1-1	TRBV5-5	ASSIGTASEAF
TRBJ1-1	TRBV21-1	ASSGGVGPNTEAF
TRBJ2-7	TRBV21-1	ASSKARRGNSYEQY
TRBJ2-7	TRBV14	ASSQVGGQGGTYEQY
TRBJ2-4	TRBV19	ASSTWTGGKENIQY
TRBJ1-5	TRBV5-5	ASSYWDSLNQPQH
TRBJ2-7	TRBV5-6	ASSLVSSGYEQY
TRBJ2-1	TRBV9	ASSAPLGDYNEQF
TRBJ2-4	TRBV7-8	ASSLAQWGEENIQY
TRBJ1-1	TRBV7-8	ASSQGQMNTEAF
TRBJ2-1	TRBV11-2	ASSFLLAGGDEQF
TRBJ2-7	TRBV19	ASSPGHPSSYEQY
TRBJ1-5	TRBV6-4	ASSEQDGQPQH
TRBJ2-1	TRBV28	ASSPSGGARNEQF
TRBJ2-7	TRBV4-2	ASSLVGAPEQY
TRBJ2-7	TRBV9	ASNRGDSSYEQY
TRBJ2-3	TRBV10-3	AIEASGGTDTQY
TRBJ1-1	TRBV5-5	ASSSDLSVEAF
TRBJ2-5	TRBV7-8	ASSLNPRGETQY
TRBJ2-7	TRBV9	ASAPTGDLLYSYEQY